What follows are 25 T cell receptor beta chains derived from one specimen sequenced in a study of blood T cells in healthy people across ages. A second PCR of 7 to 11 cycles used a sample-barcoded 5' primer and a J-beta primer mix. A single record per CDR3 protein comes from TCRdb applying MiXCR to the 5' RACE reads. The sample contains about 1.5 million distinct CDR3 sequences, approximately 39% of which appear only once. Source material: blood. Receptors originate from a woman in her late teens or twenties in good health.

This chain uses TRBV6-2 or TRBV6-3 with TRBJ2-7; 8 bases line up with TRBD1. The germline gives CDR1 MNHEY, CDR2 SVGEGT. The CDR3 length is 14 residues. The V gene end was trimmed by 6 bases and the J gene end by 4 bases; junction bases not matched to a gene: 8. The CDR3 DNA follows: TGTGCCAGCAGACCCTGGACAGGGCGATACGAGCAGTACTTC. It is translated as CASRPWTGRYEQYF.

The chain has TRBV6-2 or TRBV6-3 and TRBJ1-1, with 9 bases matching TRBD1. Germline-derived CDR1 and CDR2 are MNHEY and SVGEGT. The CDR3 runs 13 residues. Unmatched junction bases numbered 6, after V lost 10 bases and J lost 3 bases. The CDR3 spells CATRDREYTEAFF. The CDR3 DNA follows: TGTGCCACCAGGGACAGGGAGTACACTGAAGCTTTCTTT.

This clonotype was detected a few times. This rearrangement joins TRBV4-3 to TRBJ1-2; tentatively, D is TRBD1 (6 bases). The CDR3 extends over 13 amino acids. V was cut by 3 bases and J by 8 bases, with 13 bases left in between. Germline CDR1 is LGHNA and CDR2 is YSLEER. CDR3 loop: CASSHLQGSGYTF. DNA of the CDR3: TGCGCCAGCAGCCACCTCCAGGGGAGCGGCTACACCTTC.

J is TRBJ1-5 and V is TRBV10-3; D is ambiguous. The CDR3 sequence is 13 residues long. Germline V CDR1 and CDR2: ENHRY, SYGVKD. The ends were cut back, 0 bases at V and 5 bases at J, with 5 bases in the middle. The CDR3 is CAISESVDQPQHF. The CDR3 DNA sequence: TGTGCCATCAGTGAGTCGGTAGATCAGCCCCAGCATTTT.

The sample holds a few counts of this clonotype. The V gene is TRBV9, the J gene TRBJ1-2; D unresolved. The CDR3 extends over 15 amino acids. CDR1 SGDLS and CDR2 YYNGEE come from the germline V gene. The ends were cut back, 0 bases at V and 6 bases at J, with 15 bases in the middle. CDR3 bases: TGTGCCAGCAGCGTAGTAAGTCACAGTCTGGATGGCTACACCTTC. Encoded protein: CASSVVSHSLDGYTF.

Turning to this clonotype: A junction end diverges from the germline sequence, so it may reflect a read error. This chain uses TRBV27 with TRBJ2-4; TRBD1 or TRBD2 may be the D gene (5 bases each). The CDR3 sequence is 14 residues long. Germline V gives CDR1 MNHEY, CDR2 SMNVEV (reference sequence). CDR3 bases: TGTGCCAGCAGCAGGGAACTAGAGAAAAGCATTCAGTACTTC. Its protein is CASSRELEKSIQYF.

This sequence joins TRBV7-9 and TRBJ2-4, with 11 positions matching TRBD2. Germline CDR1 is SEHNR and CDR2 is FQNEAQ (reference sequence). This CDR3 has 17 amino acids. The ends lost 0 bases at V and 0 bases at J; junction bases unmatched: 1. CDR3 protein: CASSLATSGVAKNIQYF. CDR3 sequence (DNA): TGTGCCAGCAGCTTAGCGACTAGCGGGGTAGCCAAAAACATTCAGTACTTC.

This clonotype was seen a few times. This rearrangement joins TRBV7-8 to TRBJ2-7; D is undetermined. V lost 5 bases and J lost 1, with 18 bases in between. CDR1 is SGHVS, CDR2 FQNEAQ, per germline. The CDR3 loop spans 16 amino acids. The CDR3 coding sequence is TGTGCCAGCAGCCATGCCCCCAAATTAGGGTCCTACGAGCAGTACTTC. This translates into CASSHAPKLGSYEQYF.

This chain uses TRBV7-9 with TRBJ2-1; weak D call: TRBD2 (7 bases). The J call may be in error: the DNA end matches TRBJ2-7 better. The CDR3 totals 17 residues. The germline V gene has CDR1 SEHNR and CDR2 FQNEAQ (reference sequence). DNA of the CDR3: TGTGCCAGCAGCTTCCGGGTGAGGGGGACTAACTACAATGAGCAGTACTTC. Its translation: CASSFRVRGTNYNEQYF.

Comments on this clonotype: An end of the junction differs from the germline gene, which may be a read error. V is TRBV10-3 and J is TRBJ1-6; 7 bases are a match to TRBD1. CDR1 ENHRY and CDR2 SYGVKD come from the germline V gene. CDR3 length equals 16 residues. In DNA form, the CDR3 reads TGTGACATCAGTGGACAGGCGCCCGCGGGGAATTCACCCCTCCACTTT. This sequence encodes CDISGQAPAGNSPLHF.

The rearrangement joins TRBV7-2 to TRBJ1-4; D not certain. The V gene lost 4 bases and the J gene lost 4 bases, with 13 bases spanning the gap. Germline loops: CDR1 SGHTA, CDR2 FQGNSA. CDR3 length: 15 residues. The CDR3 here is CASSSEGAHNEKLFF. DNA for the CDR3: TGTGCCAGCAGCTCCGAGGGTGCTCATAATGAAAAACTGTTTTTT. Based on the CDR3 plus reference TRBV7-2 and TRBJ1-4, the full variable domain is GAGVSQSPSNKVTEKGKDVELRCDPISGHTALYWYRQSLGQGLEFLIYFQGNSAPDKSGLPSDRFSAERTGGSVSTLTIQRTQQEDSAVYLCASSSEGAHNEKLFFGSGTQLSVL.

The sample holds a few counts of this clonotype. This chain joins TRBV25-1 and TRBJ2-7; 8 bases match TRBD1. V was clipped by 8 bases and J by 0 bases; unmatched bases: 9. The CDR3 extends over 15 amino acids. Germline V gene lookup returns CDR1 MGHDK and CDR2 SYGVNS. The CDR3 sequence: CASRNRQGNSYEQYF. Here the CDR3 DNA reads TGTGCCAGCCGGAACCGACAGGGGAACTCCTACGAGCAGTACTTC.

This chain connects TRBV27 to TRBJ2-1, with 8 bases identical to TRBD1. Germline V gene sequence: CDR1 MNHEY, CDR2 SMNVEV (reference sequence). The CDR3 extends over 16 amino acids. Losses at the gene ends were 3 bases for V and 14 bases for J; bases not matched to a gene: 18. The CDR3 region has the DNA TGTGCCAGCAGTTTCCAAAATCGACAGGGGATAGGTGAAGAGTTCTTC. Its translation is CASSFQNRQGIGEEFF.

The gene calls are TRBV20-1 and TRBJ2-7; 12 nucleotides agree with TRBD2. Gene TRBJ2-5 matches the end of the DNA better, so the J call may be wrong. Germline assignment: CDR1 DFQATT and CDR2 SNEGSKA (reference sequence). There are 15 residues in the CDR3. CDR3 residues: CSARDRTSGMKTQYF. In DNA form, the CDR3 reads TGCAGTGCTAGAGATCGGACTAGCGGGATGAAGACCCAGTACTTC.

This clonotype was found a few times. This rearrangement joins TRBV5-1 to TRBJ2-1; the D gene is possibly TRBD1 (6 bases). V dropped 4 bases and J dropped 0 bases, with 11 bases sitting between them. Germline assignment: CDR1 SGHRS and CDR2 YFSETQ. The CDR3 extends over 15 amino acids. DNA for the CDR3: TGCGCCAGCAGCCCGGACAGCTACTCCTACAATGAGCAGTTCTTC. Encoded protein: CASSPDSYSYNEQFF.

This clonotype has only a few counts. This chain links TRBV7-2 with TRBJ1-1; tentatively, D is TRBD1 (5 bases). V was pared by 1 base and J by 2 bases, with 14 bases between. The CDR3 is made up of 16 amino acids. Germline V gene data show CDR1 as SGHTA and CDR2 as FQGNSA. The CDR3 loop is CASSLGGGGRNTEAFF. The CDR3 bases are TGTGCCAGCAGCTTAGGGGGTGGGGGACGAAACACTGAAGCTTTCTTT.

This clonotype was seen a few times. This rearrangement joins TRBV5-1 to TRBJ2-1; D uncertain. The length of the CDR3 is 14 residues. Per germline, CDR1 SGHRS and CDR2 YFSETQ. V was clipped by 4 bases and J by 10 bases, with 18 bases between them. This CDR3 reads CASSVVTRGDEQFF. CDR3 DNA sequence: TGCGCCAGCAGCGTGGTAACGCGAGGAGACGAGCAGTTCTTC.

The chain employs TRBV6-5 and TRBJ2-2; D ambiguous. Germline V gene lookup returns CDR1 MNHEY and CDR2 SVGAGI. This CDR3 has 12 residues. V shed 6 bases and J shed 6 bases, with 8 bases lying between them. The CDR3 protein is CASRGAAGELFF. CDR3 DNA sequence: TGTGCCAGCAGGGGTGCGGCCGGGGAGCTGTTTTTT.

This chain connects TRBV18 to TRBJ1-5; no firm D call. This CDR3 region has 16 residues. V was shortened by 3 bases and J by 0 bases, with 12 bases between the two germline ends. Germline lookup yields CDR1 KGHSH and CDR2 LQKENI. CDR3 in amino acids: CASSPEAPYSNQPQHF. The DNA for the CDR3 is TGTGCCAGCTCACCGGAGGCACCATATAGCAATCAGCCCCAGCATTTT.

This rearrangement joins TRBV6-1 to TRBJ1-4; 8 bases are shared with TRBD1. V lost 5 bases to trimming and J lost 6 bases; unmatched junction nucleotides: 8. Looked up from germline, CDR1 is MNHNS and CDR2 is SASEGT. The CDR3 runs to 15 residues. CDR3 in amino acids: CASSPRQGTYEKLFF. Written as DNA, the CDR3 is TGTGCCAGCAGTCCACGACAGGGGACCTATGAAAAACTGTTTTTT.

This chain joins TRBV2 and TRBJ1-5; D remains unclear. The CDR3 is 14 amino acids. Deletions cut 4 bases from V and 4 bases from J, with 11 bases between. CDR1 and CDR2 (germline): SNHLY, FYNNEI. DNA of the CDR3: TGTGCCAGCAGTGCGGGGAACCCTAATCAGCCCCAGCATTTT. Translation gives CASSAGNPNQPQHF.

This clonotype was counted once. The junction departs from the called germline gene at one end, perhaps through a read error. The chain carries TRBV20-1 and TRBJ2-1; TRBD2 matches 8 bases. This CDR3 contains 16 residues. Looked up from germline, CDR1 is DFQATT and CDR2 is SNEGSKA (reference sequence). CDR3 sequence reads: CSDRDPLAVRYNEQFF. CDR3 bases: TGCAGTGATAGAGATCCACTAGCGGTTAGATACAATGAGCAGTTCTTC.

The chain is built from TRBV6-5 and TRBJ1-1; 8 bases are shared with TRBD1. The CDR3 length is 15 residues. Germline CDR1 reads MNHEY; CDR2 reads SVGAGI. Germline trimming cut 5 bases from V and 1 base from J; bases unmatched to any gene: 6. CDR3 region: CASSPHTGGNTEAFF. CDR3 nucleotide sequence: TGTGCCAGCAGTCCCCATACAGGGGGGAACACTGAAGCTTTCTTT.

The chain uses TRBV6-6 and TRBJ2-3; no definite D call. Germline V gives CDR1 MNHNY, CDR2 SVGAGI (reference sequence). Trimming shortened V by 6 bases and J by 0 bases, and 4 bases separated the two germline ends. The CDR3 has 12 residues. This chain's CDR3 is CASRQSTDTQYF. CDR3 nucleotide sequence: TGTGCCAGCAGACAGAGCACAGATACGCAGTATTTT.

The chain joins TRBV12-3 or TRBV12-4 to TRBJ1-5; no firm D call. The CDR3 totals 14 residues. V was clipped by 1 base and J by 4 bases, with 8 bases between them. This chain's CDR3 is CASSLVAVNQPQHF. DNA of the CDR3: TGTGCCAGCAGTTTAGTTGCAGTAAATCAGCCCCAGCATTTT.